The entry that follows covers one TCR beta chain sequence. Sequencing used immunoSEQ multiplex PCR; TCRdb keeps in-frame clones, though not all of them. Of 160,000 or so clones in the sample, approximately 91% are singletons; the top ten hold roughly 2.2%. Trimming pared 2 bases from V and 8 bases from J, leaving 15 bases between. CDR3 length: 14 amino acids. Looked up from germline, CDR1 is MNHNS and CDR2 is SASEGT. The entry originates in a study of blood T cell repertoires in COVID-19. The clonotype comes from a woman between 65 and 79 years old with acute or convalescent COVID-19. Sequencing input: peripheral blood. The genes are TRBV6-1 and TRBJ1-2; D possibly corresponds to TRBD1 (5 bases). DNA of the CDR3: TGTGCCAGCAGTGAATCAGGGAGGAGTGGAGGCTACACCTTC. Its translation is CASSESGRSGGYTF.